This entry lists 18 T cell receptor beta chains sequenced from one sample in a study of blood T cell repertoires in COVID-19. Profiled with immunoSEQ multiplex PCR; TCRdb holds only in-frame clones, not every one. Of about 150,000 clones listed, roughly four fifths are singletons. Sequencing was done on a sample of peripheral blood. These receptors originate from a man aged 80 or over with acute or convalescent COVID-19.

The chain uses TRBV10-3 and TRBJ1-4; D unclear. The CDR3 is 14 residues long. Germline V gives CDR1 ENHRY, CDR2 SYGVKD. V lost 2 bases to trimming and J lost 8 bases, with 12 bases between them. DNA for the CDR3: TGTGCCATCAGTGAGCGGGGTTCCGGGGAAAAACTGTTTTTT. It codes for CAISERGSGEKLFF.

V gene TRBV28 combines with J gene TRBJ1-5; 10 nucleotides agree with TRBD1. Germline V gives CDR1 MDHEN, CDR2 SYDVKM. The length of the CDR3 is 15 residues. V trimming: 5 bases; J trimming: 5 bases; junction bases outside the gene matches: 6. DNA for the CDR3: TGTGCCAGCAGTACAGGACAGGGGGAAGATCAGCCCCAGCATTTT. Residues: CASSTGQGEDQPQHF.

The gene calls are TRBV11-2 and TRBJ2-6, with D perhaps matching TRBD1 (5 bases). The CDR3 is made up of 13 amino acids. V lost 6 bases and J lost 4, with 7 bases in between. The germline V gene has CDR1 SGHAT and CDR2 FQNNGV. CDR3: CASRGRGANVLTF. CDR3 coding DNA: TGTGCCAGCAGGGGGCGAGGGGCCAACGTCCTGACTTTC.

The chain is built from TRBV3-1 (or the pseudogene TRBV3-2) and TRBJ2-5; the D gene is possibly TRBD2 (5 bases). Germline V CDR1 and CDR2: LGHDT, YNNKEL (reference sequence). The length of the CDR3 is 15 residues. Trimming took off 4 bases at V and 5 bases at J, with 17 bases between the two ends. For the CDR3, the DNA is TGTGCCAGCAGCCCGCTTGGTCGGTCGGGGGAGACCCAGTACTTC. Its translation is CASSPLGRSGETQYF.

The rearrangement uses TRBV6-5 and TRBJ1-6; weak D call: TRBD1 (5 bases). V lost 8 bases, J lost 7 bases, and 12 bases lay in between. The CDR3 loop spans 13 amino acids. Per germline, CDR1 MNHEY and CDR2 SVGAGI. The CDR3 is CASSAGLNSPLHF. The CDR3 region has the DNA TGTGCCAGCTCGGCGGGGCTCAATTCACCCCTCCACTTT.

The chain links TRBV6-5 to TRBJ2-7, with 8 bases matching TRBD1. The CDR3 consists of 13 residues. Per the germline V gene, CDR1 is MNHEY and CDR2 is SVGAGI. The V gene end was trimmed by 6 bases and the J gene end by 4 bases; junction bases not matched to a gene: 5. The CDR3, as DNA: TGTGCCAGCAGCGCCAGGGGGCTATACGAGCAGTACTTC. This sequence encodes CASSARGLYEQYF.

The J gene is TRBJ1-1, the V gene TRBV3-1 (or the pseudogene TRBV3-2); TRBD1 aligns across 9 bases. The CDR3 length is 15 residues. Unmatched junction bases numbered 7, after V lost 4 bases and J lost 4 bases. Germline values: CDR1 LGHDT, CDR2 YNNKEL (reference sequence). The CDR3 loop is CASSPTGGFSTEAFF. The CDR3, as DNA: TGTGCCAGCAGCCCCACAGGGGGCTTCAGCACTGAAGCTTTCTTT.

This clone appeared a single time. This chain links TRBV3-1 (or the pseudogene TRBV3-2) with TRBJ1-2, with D perhaps TRBD1 (5 bases). V dropped 0 bases and J dropped 7 bases, with 9 bases sitting between them. CDR1 and CDR2 (germline): LGHDT, YNNKEL (reference sequence). The CDR3 is 13 residues long. The CDR3 DNA is TGTGCCAGCAGCCAAGAGGGGCTGGGTGGCTACACCTTC. Translating it yields CASSQEGLGGYTF.

V usage is TRBV28 and J usage is TRBJ1-5; D not resolved. CDR3 length equals 15 residues. Trimming removed 3 bases from V and 2 bases from J, with 11 bases in between. The germline gives CDR1 MDHEN, CDR2 SYDVKM. The DNA for the CDR3 is TGTGCCAGCAGTTTCGGGTCTCGGGGCAATCAGCCCCAGCATTTT. It encodes CASSFGSRGNQPQHF.

CDR3 nucleotide sequence: TGCGCCAGCAGCTTGGTTAGTGGGACAGGGGAGCGTGGCTACACCTTC. Its protein product is CASSLVSGTGERGYTF. J is TRBJ1-2 and V is TRBV5-1; 10 positions match TRBD1. Germline V gene data show CDR1 as SGHRS and CDR2 as YFSETQ. Trimming took 0 bases from V and 7 from J; bases not matched to a gene: 9. The CDR3 totals 16 residues.

The V call is TRBV7-2, the J call TRBJ2-3; D is undetermined. With 3 bases removed from V and 2 bases from J, the gap between germline ends came to 6 bases. This CDR3 comprises 13 residues. Per germline, CDR1 SGHTA and CDR2 FQGNSA. CDR3 in amino acids: CASSFTFTDTQYF. CDR3 in DNA: TGTGCCAGCAGCTTTACATTCACAGATACGCAGTATTTT.

This sequence joins TRBV5-4 and TRBJ1-2; D gene uncertain. Per the germline V gene, CDR1 is SGHNT and CDR2 is YYREEE (reference sequence). Deletions cut 4 bases from V and 2 bases from J, with 12 bases between. The CDR3 is made up of 14 amino acids. The CDR3 nucleotides are TGTGCCAGCAGCCCCCGGGGAGGGAACTATGGCTACACCTTC. Amino acids: CASSPRGGNYGYTF. The complete variable domain, with remaining parts taken from reference TRBV5-4 and TRBJ1-2, reads ETGVTQSPTHLIKTRGQQVTLRCSSQSGHNTVSWYQQALGQGPQFIFQYYREEENGRGNFPPRFSGLQFPNYSSELNVNALELDDSALYLCASSPRGGNYGYTFGSGTRLTVV.

The J gene is TRBJ1-1, the V gene TRBV2, with D uncertain. The CDR3 runs 13 residues. Trimming stripped 10 bases from V and 0 bases from J, with 12 bases between. Germline V lookup: CDR1 SNHLY, CDR2 FYNNEI. This chain's CDR3 is CATSQMMNTEAFF. As DNA, the CDR3 is TGTGCCACTTCACAGATGATGAACACTGAAGCTTTCTTT.

This rearrangement joins TRBV5-6 to TRBJ1-5; 8 positions match TRBD1. The V gene end was trimmed by 1 base and the J gene end by 5 bases; junction bases not matched to a gene: 5. Germline assignment: CDR1 SGHDT and CDR2 YYEEEE. The CDR3 has 15 residues. As DNA, the CDR3 is TGTGCCAGCAGCTTGACGGGACAGGCATATCAGCCCCAGCATTTT. This sequence encodes CASSLTGQAYQPQHF. The complete variable domain, with remaining parts taken from reference TRBV5-6 and TRBJ1-5, reads DAGVTQSPTHLIKTRGQQVTLRCSPKSGHDTVSWYQQALGQGPQFIFQYYEEEERQRGNFPDRFSGHQFPNYSSELNVNALLLGDSALYLCASSLTGQAYQPQHFGDGTRLSIL.

This clone was seen once. This chain connects TRBV30 to TRBJ1-1, with 7 bases lining up with TRBD1. The CDR3 loop spans 14 amino acids. V was clipped by 0 bases and J by 1 base; unmatched bases: 2. Germline V gene lookup returns CDR1 GTSNPN and CDR2 SVGIG (reference sequence). The CDR3 loop reads CAWSVWDRNTEAFF. In DNA form, the CDR3 reads TGTGCCTGGAGTGTGTGGGACAGGAACACTGAAGCTTTCTTT.

The rearrangement links TRBV27 to TRBJ2-2; the match to TRBD2 covers 7 bases. CDR3 size: 16 residues. The junction had 9 bases not matched to a gene; V was cut back by 7 bases and J by 1 base. Germline values: CDR1 MNHEY, CDR2 SMNVEV (reference sequence). CDR3 sequence reads: CASTPWASGNTGELFF. In DNA form, the CDR3 reads TGTGCCAGCACACCTTGGGCTAGCGGGAACACCGGGGAGCTGTTTTTT.

The chain has TRBV29-1 and TRBJ2-3; maybe TRBD2 (7 bases). Germline CDR1 reads SQVTM; CDR2 reads ANQGSEA. The ends were cut back, 4 bases at V and 9 bases at J, with 11 bases in the middle. This CDR3 has 11 residues. The CDR3 sequence is CSVVGGGTQYF. The DNA for the CDR3 is TGCAGCGTTGTAGGGGGGGGGACGCAGTATTTT.

The chain uses TRBV7-2 and TRBJ1-1; D gene unclear. Trimming shortened V by 1 base and J by 4 bases, and 19 bases separated the two germline ends. CDR1 and CDR2 from the germline V gene are SGHTA and FQGNSA. The CDR3 runs to 17 residues. CDR3 loop: CASSLGSGGRTLTEAFF. CDR3 nucleotide sequence: TGTGCCAGCAGCTTAGGGAGCGGTGGGAGAACCCTCACTGAAGCTTTCTTT.